What follows is one T cell receptor beta chain and its context. Its target is not known. This entry comes from a study of a mutant IDH1 vaccine in newly diagnosed glioma. Study-wide background: Patients got their first vaccination 4-6 weeks after radiotherapy alone, or with temozolomide cycles. Mean patient age was about 40 years; about 60% were male and around 40% female. Findings and caveats of the study: Patients showed vaccine-induced immune responses at a rate of approximately 93%.

The time point denotes: week 11, during vaccination. The study gave 300 ug of mutant IDH1 20-mer peptide per vaccine dose, with topical imiquimod. V shed 4 bases, J shed 3 bases, and the junction held 7 bases outside the gene matches. CDR1 is SGHRS, CDR2 YFSETQ, per germline. This CDR3 spans 14 amino acids. Assay: immunoSEQ multiplex PCR; the TCRdb copy retains only in-frame clones and omits some. The sample records about 21,000 clones, just under 90% being singletons. The clonotype was recovered from a woman aged 40-49 years with glioma. This sequence joins TRBV5-1 and TRBJ2-7, with 7 bases lining up with TRBD1. The source material was PBMCs, sampled from a glioma patient whose treatment included an IDH1 peptide vaccine. The CDR3 DNA reads as TGCGCCAGCAGCAAGGGGGCTCCGCACTACGAGCAGTACTTC. Translating gives CASSKGAPHYEQYF.